This T cell receptor (beta chain) is from a study of control samples from healthy donors and cancer patients. The CDR3 has 17 residues. The germline CDR1 and CDR2 sequences are SGHRS and YFSETQ. With 0 bases clipped from V and 6 bases from J, the junction kept 9 bases outside the gene matches. Generated by immunoSEQ multiplex PCR, the TCRdb table keeps only in-frame clones and is missing some. The top ten clones hold under 5% of a sample with some 79,000 clones, less than 90% of them seen once. The rearrangement joins TRBV5-1 to TRBJ2-1; 10 nucleotides agree with TRBD1. The source of this sequence is a woman aged 45-59 years in good health. Sequencing was carried out using blood. In DNA, the CDR3 is TGCGCCAGCAGCTTGGCCGGAGTGACAGGGGGCTTCAATGAGCAGTTCTTC. Protein product: CASSLAGVTGGFNEQFF.